What follows is one TCR beta chain and its context. This entry comes from a study of shared clonotypes between healthy human individuals. TCRdb's copy holds only in-frame clones and misses some; the assay was immunoSEQ multiplex PCR. The sample includes hundreds of thousands of clones, about 85% seen only once; the top ten take about 12%. Germline CDR1 is MNHEY and CDR2 is SMNVEV (reference sequence). CDR3 length: 13 residues. Trimming stripped 5 bases from V and 8 bases from J, with 15 bases between. Sequencing was carried out using PBMCs. The chain recombines TRBV27 with TRBJ1-2; D is perhaps TRBD1 (5 bases). This TCR was recovered from a woman aged 40 to 50 in good health. Some clones in this sample may be carry-over from other donors' samples. The chain's CDR3 is CASSTDSGYGYTF. The CDR3, as DNA: TGTGCCAGCAGTACCGATTCAGGGTACGGCTACACCTTC.